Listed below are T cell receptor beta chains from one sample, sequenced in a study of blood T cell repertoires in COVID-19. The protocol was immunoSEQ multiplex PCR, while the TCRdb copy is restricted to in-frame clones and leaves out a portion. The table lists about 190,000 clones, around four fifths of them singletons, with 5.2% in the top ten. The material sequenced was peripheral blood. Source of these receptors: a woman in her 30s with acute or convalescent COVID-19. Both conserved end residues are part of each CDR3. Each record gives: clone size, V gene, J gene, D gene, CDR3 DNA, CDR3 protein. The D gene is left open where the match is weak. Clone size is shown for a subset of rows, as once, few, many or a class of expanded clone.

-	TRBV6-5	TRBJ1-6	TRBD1	TGTGCCAGCACTCGCGGGACAGGCTATAATTCACCCCTCCACTTT	CASTRGTGYNSPLHF
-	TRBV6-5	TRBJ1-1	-	TGTGCCAGCAGTTCCAACGGCCCCTCGGGGAACACTGAAGCTTTCTTT	CASSSNGPSGNTEAFF
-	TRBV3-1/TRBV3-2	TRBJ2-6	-	TGTGCCAGCAGCCGGCAATCTTCTGGGGCCAACGTCCTGACTTTC	CASSRQSSGANVLTF
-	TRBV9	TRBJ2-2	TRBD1	TGTGCCAGCAGCGACACCGGGACAGGCCACACCGGGGAGCTGTTTTTT	CASSDTGTGHTGELFF
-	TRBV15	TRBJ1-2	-	TGTGCCACCAGGAGCCGCCGAGGGCAGAGCGGCTACACCTTC	CATRSRRGQSGYTF
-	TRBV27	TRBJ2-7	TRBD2	TGTGCCAGCAGTTTTAGTAGGGGCGGGGGGGTGGCCTACGAGCAGTACTTC	CASSFSRGGGVAYEQYF
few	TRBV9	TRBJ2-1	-	TGTGCCAGCAGCGTAGCCACGGGACGCGTAGGAGGGGGGGCCATCAGCTCCTACAATGAGCAGTTCTTC	CASSVATGRVGGGAISSYNEQFF
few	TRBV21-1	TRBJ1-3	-	TGTGCCAGCAGCAAAAAACCCCGGCCACCCGGGGGAAACACCATATATTTT	CASSKKPRPPGGNTIYF
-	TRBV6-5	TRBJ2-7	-	TGTGCCAGCAGCCGGGATACATGGTCCCACGAGCAGTACTTC	CASSRDTWSHEQYF
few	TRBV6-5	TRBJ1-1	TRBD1	TGTGCCAGCAAAAGGACAGGGGTGAACACTGAAGCTTTCTTT	CASKRTGVNTEAFF
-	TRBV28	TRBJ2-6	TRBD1	TGTGCCAGCAGCCTAGGGACAGACCACTCTGGGGCCAACGTCCTGACTTTC	CASSLGTDHSGANVLTF
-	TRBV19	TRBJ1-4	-	TGTGCCAGTAGTACTGAAAACACAGGGAAAAAACTGTTTTTT	CASSTENTGKKLFF
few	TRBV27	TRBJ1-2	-	TGTGCCAGCAGTTTAGTAGGGCGGGGTCCGGTTTACTATGGCTACACCTTC	CASSLVGRGPVYYGYTF
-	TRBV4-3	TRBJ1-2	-	TGCGCCAGCAGCCAAGGGCGAGGGATCTATGGCTACACCTTC	CASSQGRGIYGYTF
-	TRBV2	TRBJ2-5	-	TGTGCCAGCAACGGGGGACGTCAAGAGACCCAGTACTTC	CASNGGRQETQYF
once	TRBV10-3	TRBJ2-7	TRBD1	TGTGCCGTCCGGGACAGGTCCTACGAGCAGTACTTC	CAVRDRSYEQYF
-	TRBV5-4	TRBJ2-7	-	TGTGCCAGCAGCTTGGGGGGGCGGGTCGAGCAGTACTTC	CASSLGGRVEQYF
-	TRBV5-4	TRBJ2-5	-	TGTGCCAGCAGCTACCCGACCGGGGTTCAAGAGACCCAGTACTTC	CASSYPTGVQETQYF
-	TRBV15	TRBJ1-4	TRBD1	TGTGCCACCAGCAGACGCGGGACAGGCAATGAAAAACTGTTTTTT	CATSRRGTGNEKLFF
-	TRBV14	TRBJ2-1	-	TGTGCCAGCAGCCGTGATCCGGGACACCACAATGAGCAGTTCTTC	CASSRDPGHHNEQFF
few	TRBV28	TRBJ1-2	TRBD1	TGTGCCAGCAGTTTTGGACAGGGCGAATATGGCTACACCTTC	CASSFGQGEYGYTF
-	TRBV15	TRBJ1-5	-	TGTGCCACCAGCAGAGTTGGCACCTTCAATCAGCCCCAGCATTTT	CATSRVGTFNQPQHF
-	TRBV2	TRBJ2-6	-	TGTGCCAGCAGCTACTTGGGAGGTGGGGCCAACGTCCTGACTTTC	CASSYLGGGANVLTF
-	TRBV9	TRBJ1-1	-	TGTGCCAGCACCGCCGGTTTAAACACTGAAGCTTTCTTT	CASTAGLNTEAFF
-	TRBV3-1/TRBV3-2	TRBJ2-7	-	TGTGCCAGCAGCCGCGACAGGTTCGAGCAGTACTTC	CASSRDRFEQYF
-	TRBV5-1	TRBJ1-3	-	TGCGCCAGCAGACCTCCGGGTCGCTCTGGAAACACCATATATTTT	CASRPPGRSGNTIYF
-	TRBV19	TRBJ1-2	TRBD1	TGTGCCAGTGCCAGAGACAGGGGATTAAGAGGCTATGGCTACACCTTC	CASARDRGLRGYGYTF
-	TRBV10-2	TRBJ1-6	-	TGCGCCACCACGGAGGAGGTTAAAGATTCACCCCTCCACTTT	CATTEEVKDSPLHF
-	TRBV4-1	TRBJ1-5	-	TGCGCCAGCAGCCAAGAAAGGGTGGACACCCTTAATCAGCCCCAGCATTTT	CASSQERVDTLNQPQHF
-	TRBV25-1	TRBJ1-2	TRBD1	TGTGCCAGCAGTGAATATGGACAGGGGGCCAGTGGCTACACCTTC	CASSEYGQGASGYTF
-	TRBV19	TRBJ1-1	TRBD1	TGTGCCAGTAGTAGACCAGGGGGGTACACTGAAGCTTTCTTT	CASSRPGGYTEAFF
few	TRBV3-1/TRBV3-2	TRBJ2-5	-	TGTGCCAGCAGCCAAGTCGTGGAGACCCAGTACTTC	CASSQVVETQYF
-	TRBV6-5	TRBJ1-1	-	TGTGCCACCCGAGGGGGTGGCGCGGTGAACACTGAAGCTTTCTTT	CATRGGGAVNTEAFF
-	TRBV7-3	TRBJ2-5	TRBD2	TGTGCCAGCAGTCTGGGACTAGCGGGGGGGCAGGAGACCCAGTACTTC	CASSLGLAGGQETQYF
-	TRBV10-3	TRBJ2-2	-	TGTGCCATCAGCCCTAATAGCGGAGCCACCGGGGAGCTGTTTTTT	CAISPNSGATGELFF
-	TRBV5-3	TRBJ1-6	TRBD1	TGTGCCAGAAGCTTGGGGGACAGGGGGCGACGGGTCTCTTCACCCCTCCACTTT	CARSLGDRGRRVSSPLHF
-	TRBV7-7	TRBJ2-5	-	TGTGCTAGCAGCTTCCGATCCATACGCGGAGAGACCCAGTACTTC	CASSFRSIRGETQYF
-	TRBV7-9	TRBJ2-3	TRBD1	TGTGCCAGCAGCCGTTATTCCACAGGGGGAACAGATACGCAGTATTTT	CASSRYSTGGTDTQYF
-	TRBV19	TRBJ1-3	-	TGTGCCAGTAGTCCCAGTGGGCAGCTCTCTGGAAACACCATATATTTT	CASSPSGQLSGNTIYF
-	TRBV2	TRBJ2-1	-	TGTGCCAGCGTGGGGACATCGTCCAATGAGCAGTTCTTC	CASVGTSSNEQFF
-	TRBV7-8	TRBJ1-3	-	TGTGCCAGCAGCTTAGCGAGCAGAAACACCATATATTTT	CASSLASRNTIYF
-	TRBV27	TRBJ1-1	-	TGTGCCAGCAAGTTGAACACGGGGGTAGCTTTCTTT	CASKLNTGVAFF
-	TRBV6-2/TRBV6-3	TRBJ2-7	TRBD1	TGTGCCAGCAGTGGGTACGGGACAGCCCCCTACGAGCAGTACTTC	CASSGYGTAPYEQYF
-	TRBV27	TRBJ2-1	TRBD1	TGTGCCAGCACCCCGCGACAGGGGGCCGATGAGCAGTTCTTC	CASTPRQGADEQFF
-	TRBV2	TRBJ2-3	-	TGTGCCAGCGCCAGAGGTAGCGCGGGCTGGAGTACGCAGTATTTT	CASARGSAGWSTQYF
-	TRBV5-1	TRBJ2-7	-	TGCGCCAGCAGCTTTGTGGGGCTGGGGGAGCAGTACTTC	CASSFVGLGEQYF
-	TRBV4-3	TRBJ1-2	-	TGCGCCAGCAGCCATGAACGGAACTATGGCTACACCTTC	CASSHERNYGYTF
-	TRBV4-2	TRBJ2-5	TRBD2	TGTGCCAGCAGCCAAGCGGCATACGGAGCGGGGGAGACCCAGTACTTC	CASSQAAYGAGETQYF
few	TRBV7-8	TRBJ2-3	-	TGTGCCAGCGGGTTACGTGGGAGATCAGATACGCAGTATTTT	CASGLRGRSDTQYF
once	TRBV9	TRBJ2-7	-	TGTGCCAGCAGCGTAGATCCCGGGGGCGAGCAGTACTTC	CASSVDPGGEQYF
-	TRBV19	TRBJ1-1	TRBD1	TGTGCCAGTAGTTTCCGGACAGGGATCACTGAAGCTTTCTTT	CASSFRTGITEAFF
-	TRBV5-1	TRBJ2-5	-	TGCGCCAGCAGCTTGGGGACGACTAGTCAAGAGACCCAGTACTTC	CASSLGTTSQETQYF
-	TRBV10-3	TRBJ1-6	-	TGTGCCATCAGTGAGTCGGCAGGGCCACCCCTCCACTTT	CAISESAGPPLHF
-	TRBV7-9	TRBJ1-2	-	TGTGCCAGCAGCGCCTCCGGGACTGCCTATGGCTACACCTTC	CASSASGTAYGYTF